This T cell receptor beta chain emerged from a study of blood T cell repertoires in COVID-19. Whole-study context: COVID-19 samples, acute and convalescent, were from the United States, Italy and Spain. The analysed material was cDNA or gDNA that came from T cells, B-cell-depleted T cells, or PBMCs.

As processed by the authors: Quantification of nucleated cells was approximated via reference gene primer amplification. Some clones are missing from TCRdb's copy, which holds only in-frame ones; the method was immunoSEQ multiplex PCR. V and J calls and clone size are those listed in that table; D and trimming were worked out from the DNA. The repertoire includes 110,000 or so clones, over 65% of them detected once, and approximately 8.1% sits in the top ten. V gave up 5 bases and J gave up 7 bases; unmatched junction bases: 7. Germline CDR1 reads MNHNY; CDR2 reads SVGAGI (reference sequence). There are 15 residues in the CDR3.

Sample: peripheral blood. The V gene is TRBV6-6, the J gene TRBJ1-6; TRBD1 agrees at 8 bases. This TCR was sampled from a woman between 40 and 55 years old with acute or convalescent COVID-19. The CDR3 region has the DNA TGTGCCAGCAGTACAAGACAGGGGACGAATTCACCCCTCCACTTT. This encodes CASSTRQGTNSPLHF.